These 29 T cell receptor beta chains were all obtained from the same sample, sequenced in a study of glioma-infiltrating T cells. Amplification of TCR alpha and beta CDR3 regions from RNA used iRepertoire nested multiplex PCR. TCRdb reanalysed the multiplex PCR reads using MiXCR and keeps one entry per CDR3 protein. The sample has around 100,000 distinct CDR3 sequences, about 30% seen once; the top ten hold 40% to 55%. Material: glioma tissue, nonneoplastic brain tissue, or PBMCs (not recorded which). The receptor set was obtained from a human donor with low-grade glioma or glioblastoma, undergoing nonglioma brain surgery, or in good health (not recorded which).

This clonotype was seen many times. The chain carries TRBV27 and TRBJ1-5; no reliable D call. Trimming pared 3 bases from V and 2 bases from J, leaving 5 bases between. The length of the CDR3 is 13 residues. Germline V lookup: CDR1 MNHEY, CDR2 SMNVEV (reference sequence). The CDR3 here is CASSFSGNQPQHF. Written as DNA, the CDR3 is TGTGCCAGCAGTTTTTCAGGCAATCAGCCCCAGCATTTT.

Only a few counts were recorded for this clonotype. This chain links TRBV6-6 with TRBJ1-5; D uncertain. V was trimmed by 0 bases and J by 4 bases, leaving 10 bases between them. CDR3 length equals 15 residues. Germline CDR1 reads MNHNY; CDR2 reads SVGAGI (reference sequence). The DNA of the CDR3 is TGTGCCAGCAGTTACTCAGCAGGCAATAATCAGCCCCAGCATTTT. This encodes CASSYSAGNNQPQHF.

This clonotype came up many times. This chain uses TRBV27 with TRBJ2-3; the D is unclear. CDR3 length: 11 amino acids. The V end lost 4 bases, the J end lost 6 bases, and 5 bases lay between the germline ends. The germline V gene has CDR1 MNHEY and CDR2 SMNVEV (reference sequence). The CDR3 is CASSYFDTQYF. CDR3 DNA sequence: TGTGCCAGCAGTTATTTCGATACGCAGTATTTT.

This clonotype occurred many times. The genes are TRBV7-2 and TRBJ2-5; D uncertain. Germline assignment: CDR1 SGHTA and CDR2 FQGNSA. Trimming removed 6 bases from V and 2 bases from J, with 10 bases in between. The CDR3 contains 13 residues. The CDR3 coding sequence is TGTGCCAGCAGTAAACCAGGACAAGAGACCCAGTACTTC. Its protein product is CASSKPGQETQYF.

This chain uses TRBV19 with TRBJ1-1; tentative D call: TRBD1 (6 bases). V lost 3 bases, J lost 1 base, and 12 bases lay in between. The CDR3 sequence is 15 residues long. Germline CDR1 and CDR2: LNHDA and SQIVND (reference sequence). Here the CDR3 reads CASSITQGWNTEAFF. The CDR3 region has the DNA TGTGCCAGTAGTATCACACAGGGTTGGAACACTGAAGCTTTCTTT.

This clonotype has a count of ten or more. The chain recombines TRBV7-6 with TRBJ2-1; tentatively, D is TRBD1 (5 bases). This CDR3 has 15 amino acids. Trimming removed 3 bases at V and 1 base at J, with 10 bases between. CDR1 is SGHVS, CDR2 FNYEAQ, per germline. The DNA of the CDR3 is TGTGCCAGCAGCTTGAACAGGATGTCCTACAATGAGCAGTTCTTC. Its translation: CASSLNRMSYNEQFF.

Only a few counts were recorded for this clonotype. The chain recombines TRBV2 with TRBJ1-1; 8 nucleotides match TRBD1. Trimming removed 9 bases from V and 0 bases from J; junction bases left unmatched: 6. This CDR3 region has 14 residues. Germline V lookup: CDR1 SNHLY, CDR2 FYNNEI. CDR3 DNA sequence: TGTGCCAGTTCCAGGGGGCAAATGAACACTGAAGCTTTCTTT. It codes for CASSRGQMNTEAFF.

The CDR3 DNA follows: TGTGCCAGCAGCCTCATTGGGGGTCTCCAAGAGACCCAGTACTTC. Translation gives CASSLIGGLQETQYF. The chain couples TRBV9 to TRBJ2-5; D may be TRBD1 or TRBD2 (5 bases each). From germline, CDR1 is SGDLS and CDR2 YYNGEE. There are 15 residues in the CDR3. Trimming cost V 4 bases and J 1 base, with 14 bases left between them.

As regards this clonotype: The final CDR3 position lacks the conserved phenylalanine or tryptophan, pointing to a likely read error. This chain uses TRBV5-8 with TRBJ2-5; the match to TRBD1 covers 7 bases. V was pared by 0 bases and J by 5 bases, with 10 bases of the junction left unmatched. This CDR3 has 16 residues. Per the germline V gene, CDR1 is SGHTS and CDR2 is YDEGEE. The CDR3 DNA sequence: TGTGCCAGCAGCTTGGCCTCGACAGGGATTTGGGAGACCCAGTACCTC. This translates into CASSLASTGIWETQYL.

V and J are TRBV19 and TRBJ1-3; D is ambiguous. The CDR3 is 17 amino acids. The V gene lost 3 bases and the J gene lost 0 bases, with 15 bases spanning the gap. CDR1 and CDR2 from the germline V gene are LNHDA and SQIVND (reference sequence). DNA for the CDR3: TGTGCCAGTAGTATTAATCTGGGCGCAAGCTCTGGAAACACCATATATTTT. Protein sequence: CASSINLGASSGNTIYF.

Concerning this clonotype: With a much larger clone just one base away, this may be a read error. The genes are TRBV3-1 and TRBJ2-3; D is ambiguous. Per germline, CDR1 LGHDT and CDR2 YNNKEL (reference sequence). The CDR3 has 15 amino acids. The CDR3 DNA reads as TGTGCCAGCAGCCAAGGGGCAGCTAAAACGGATACGAAGTATTTT. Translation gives CASSQGAAKTDTKYF.

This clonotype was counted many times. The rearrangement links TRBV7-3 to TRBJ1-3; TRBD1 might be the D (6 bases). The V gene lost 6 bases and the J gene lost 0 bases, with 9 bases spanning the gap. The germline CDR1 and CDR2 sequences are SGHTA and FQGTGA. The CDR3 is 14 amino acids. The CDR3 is CASSLRGSGNTIYF. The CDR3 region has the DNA TGTGCCAGCAGTCTCAGGGGCTCTGGAAACACCATATATTTT. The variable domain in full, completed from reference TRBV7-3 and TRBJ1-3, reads GAGVSQTPSNKVTEKGKYVELRCDPISGHTALYWYRQSLGQGPEFLIYFQGTGAADDSGLPNDRFFAVRPEGSVSTLKIQRTERGDSAVYLCASSLRGSGNTIYFGEGSWLTVV.

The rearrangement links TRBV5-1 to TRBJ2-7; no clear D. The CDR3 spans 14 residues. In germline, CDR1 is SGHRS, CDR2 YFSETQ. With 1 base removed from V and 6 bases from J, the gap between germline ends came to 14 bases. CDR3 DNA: TGCGCCAGCAGCTTGATGGTAAGCTTCTGCGAGCAGTACTTC. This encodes CASSLMVSFCEQYF.

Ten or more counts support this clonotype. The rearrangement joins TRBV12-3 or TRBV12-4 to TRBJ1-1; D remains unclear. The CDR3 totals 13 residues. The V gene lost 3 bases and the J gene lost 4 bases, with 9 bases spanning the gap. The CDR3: CASSLRERTEAFF. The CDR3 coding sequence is TGTGCCAGCAGTTTGCGGGAGCGCACTGAAGCTTTCTTT.

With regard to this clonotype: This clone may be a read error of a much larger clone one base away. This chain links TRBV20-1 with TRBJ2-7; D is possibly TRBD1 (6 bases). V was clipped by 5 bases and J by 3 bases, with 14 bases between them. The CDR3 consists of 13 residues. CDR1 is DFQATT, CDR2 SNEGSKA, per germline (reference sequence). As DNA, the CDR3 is TGCAGTGCTGCAGCAAACAGGGACTACGAGCAGTACTTC. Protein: CSAAANRDYEQYF.

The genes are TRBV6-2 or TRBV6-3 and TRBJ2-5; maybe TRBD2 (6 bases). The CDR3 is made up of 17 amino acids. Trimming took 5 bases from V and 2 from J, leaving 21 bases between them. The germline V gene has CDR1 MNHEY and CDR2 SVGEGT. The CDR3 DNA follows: TGTGCCAGCAGTAGAAGACTAGTACTACAAACTCAAGAGACCCAGTACTTC. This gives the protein CASSRRLVLQTQETQYF.

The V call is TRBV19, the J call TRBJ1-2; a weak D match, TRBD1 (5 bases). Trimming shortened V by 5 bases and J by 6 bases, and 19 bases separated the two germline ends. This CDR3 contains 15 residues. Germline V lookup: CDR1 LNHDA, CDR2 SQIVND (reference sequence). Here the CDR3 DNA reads TGTGCCAGTAGTCCGAGGCTCAGGGTGTCGGATGGCTACACCTTC. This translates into CASSPRLRVSDGYTF.

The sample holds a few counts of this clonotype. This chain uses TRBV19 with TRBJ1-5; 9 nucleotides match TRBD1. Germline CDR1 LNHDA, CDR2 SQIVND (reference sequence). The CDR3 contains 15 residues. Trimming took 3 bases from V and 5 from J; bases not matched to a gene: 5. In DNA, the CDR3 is TGTGCCAGTAGTATTCGGGACAGGGCTGATCAGCCCCAGCATTTT. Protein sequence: CASSIRDRADQPQHF.

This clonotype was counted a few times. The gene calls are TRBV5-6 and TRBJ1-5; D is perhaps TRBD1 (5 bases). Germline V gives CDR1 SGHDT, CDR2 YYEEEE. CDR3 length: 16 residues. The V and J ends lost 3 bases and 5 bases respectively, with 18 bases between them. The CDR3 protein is CASSYWDRSVHQPQHF. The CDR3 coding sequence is TGTGCCAGCAGCTATTGGGACCGCTCGGTTCATCAGCCCCAGCATTTT. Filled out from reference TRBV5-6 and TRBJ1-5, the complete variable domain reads DAGVTQSPTHLIKTRGQQVTLRCSPKSGHDTVSWYQQALGQGPQFIFQYYEEEERQRGNFPDRFSGHQFPNYSSELNVNALLLGDSALYLCASSYWDRSVHQPQHFGDGTRLSIL.

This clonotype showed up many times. The CDR3 sequence: CASSYFSTANNSPLHF. CDR3 DNA: TGTGCCAGCAGTTACTTTTCGACAGCCAATAATTCACCCCTCCACTTT. The chain uses TRBV25-1 and TRBJ1-6; a possible D gene is TRBD1 (5 bases). This CDR3 has 16 residues. The germline CDR1 and CDR2 sequences are MGHDK and SYGVNS. Trimming cost V 5 bases and J 5 bases, with 16 bases left between them. The full variable domain, completed using reference TRBV25-1 and TRBJ1-6, is EADIYQTPRYLVIGTGKKITLECSQTMGHDKMYWYQQDPGMELHLIHYSYGVNSTEKGDLSSESTVSRIRTEHFPLTLESARPSHTSQYLCASSYFSTANNSPLHFGNGTRLTVT.

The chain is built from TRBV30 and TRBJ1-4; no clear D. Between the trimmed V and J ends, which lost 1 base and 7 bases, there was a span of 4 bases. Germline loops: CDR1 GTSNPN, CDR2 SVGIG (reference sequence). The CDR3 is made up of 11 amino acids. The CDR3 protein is CAWSGVEKLFF. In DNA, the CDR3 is TGTGCCTGGAGTGGCGTTGAAAAACTGTTTTTT.

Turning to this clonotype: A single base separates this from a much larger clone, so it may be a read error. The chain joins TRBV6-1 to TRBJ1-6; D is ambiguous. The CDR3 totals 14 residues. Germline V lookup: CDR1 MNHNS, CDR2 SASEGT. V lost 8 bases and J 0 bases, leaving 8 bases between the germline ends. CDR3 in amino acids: CASGPSSYNSPLHF. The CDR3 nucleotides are TGTGCCAGCGGACCGAGCTCCTATAATTCACCCCTCCACTTT.

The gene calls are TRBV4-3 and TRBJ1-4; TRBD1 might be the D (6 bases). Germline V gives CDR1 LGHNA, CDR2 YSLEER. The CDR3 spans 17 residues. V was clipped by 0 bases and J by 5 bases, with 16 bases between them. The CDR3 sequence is CASSQDFGTGWNEKLFF. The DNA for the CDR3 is TGCGCCAGCAGCCAAGATTTCGGTACAGGGTGGAATGAAAAACTGTTTTTT.

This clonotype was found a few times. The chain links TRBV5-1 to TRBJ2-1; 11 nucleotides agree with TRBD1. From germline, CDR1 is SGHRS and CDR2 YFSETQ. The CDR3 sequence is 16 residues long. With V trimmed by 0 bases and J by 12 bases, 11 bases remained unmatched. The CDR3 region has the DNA TGCGCCAGCAGCTTGGCGCAGGGACAGGGGGGCGGTAGGCAGTTCTTC. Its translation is CASSLAQGQGGGRQFF. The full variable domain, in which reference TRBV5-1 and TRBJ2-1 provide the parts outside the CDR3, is KAGVTQTPRYLIKTRGQQVTLSCSPISGHRSVSWYQQTPGQGLQFLFEYFSETQRNKGNFPGRFSGRQFSNSRSEMNVSTLELGDSALYLCASSLAQGQGGGRQFFGPGTRLTVL.

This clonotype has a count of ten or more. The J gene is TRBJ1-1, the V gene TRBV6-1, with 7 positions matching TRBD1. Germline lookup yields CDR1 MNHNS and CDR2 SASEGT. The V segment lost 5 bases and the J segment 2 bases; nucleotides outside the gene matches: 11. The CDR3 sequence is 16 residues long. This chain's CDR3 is CASSHGGGQINTEAFF. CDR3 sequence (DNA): TGTGCCAGCAGTCACGGTGGGGGACAGATTAACACTGAAGCTTTCTTT.

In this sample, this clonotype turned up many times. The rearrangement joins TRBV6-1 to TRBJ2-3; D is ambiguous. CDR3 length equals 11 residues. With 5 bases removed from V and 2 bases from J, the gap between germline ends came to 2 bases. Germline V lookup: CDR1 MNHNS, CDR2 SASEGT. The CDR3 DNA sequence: TGTGCCAGCAGTCACACAGATACGCAGTATTTT. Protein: CASSHTDTQYF.

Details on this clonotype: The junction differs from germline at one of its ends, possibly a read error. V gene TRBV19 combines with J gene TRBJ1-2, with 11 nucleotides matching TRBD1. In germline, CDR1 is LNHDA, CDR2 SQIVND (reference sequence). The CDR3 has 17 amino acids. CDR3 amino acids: CVSSPARDRGIVYGYTF. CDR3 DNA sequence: TGTGTCAGTAGTCCAGCTCGGGACAGGGGGATTGTCTATGGCTACACCTTC.

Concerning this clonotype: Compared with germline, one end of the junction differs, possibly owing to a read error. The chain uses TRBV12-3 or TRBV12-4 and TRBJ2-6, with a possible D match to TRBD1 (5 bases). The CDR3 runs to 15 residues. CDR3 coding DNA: TGTGCCAGCACTTTAAAGGGGCCTGGGGCCAACGTCCTGACTTTC. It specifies CASTLKGPGANVLTF.

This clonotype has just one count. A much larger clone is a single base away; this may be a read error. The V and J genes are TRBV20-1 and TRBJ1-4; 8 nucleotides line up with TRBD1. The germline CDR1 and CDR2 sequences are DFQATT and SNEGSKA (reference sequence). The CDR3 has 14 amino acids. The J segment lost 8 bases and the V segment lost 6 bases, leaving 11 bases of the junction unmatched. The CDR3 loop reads CSAPEDRGREKLFF. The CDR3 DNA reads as TGCAGTGCACCTGAAGACAGGGGTCGAGAAAAACTGTTTTTT.